This record covers a single T cell receptor beta chain. Its antigen remains unidentified. These data come from a study of cytomegalovirus exposure and HLA in healthy donors. The study's findings and limits: In a later analysis, several top co-occurrence clusters appeared linked to parvovirus B19, influenza, CMV and Epstein-Barr virus.

This CDR3 comprises 12 residues. Per germline, CDR1 SQVTM and CDR2 ANQGSEA. V lost 7 bases, J lost 1 base, and 3 bases stayed unmatched. PCR was performed using 60 Vbeta and 13 Jbeta primers. TCRdb's table, derived via immunoSEQ multiplex PCR, lists solely in-frame clones and lacks some. The table has 120,000 or so clones, 70% to 80% seen once; the top ten hold roughly 3.6%. The chain joins TRBV29-1 to TRBJ1-1; 7 bases match TRBD1. This receptor was identified in a man aged 30-40 years in good health and CMV-seronegative. Sequencing used PBMCs. CDR3 nucleotides: TGCAGCGGACACAGGGGGAACACTGAAGCTTTCTTT. This encodes CSGHRGNTEAFF.